This T cell receptor (beta chain) was documented in a study of cytomegalovirus exposure and HLA in healthy donors. Study-wide context: The 110 or so validation repertoires were produced on the same platform as the 650 or so repertoires of the first cohort. This was reported in a later analysis.

This CDR3 is 14 amino acids long. The germline V gene encodes CDR1 SNHLY and CDR2 FYNNEI. The ends were cut back, 8 bases at V and 7 bases at J, with 15 bases in the middle. The table came from immunoSEQ multiplex PCR; TCRdb's copy has only in-frame clones and leaves some out. The sample lists some 79,000 clones; about 94% were seen once. Study results and caveats: The authors confirmed in vitro that a few CMV-associated chains were specific for CMV antigens. Reportedly, cytomegalovirus status was diagnosed with high sensitivity and specificity.

Concerning this clone: What it recognizes is unknown.

This receptor was taken from a woman aged 18-29 years in good health and CMV-seropositive. The chain employs TRBV2 and TRBJ1-6, with a possible D match to TRBD1 (6 bases). The sequencing input was PBMCs. CDR3 sequence reads: CASSSGTPNSPLHF. Here the CDR3 DNA reads TGTGCCAGCTCTTCCGGGACACCGAATTCACCCCTCCACTTT.